This T cell receptor (beta chain) was profiled in a study of blood T cell repertoires in COVID-19. Per germline, CDR1 LNHDA and CDR2 SQIVND (reference sequence). The CDR3 runs 16 residues. V lost 5 bases and J lost 0; bases outside the gene matches: 6. Data came from immunoSEQ multiplex PCR; TCRdb stores just in-frame clones and leaves some out. The sample yields fewer than 200,000 clones, 65% to 85% seen once. Residents of 24 US areas, aged roughly 18 to 89 years, made up the participants. The V and J genes are TRBV19 and TRBJ1-1; 10 nucleotides agree with TRBD1. Source material: PBMCs or T cells enriched from blood (not recorded which). The clonotype was recovered from a woman aged 45-65 years in a cohort exposed to, infected with or recovered from COVID-19 (not recorded which). CDR3 region: CASSRQGAGVNTEAFF. As DNA, the CDR3 is TGTGCCAGTAGTCGACAGGGGGCTGGGGTGAACACTGAAGCTTTCTTT.